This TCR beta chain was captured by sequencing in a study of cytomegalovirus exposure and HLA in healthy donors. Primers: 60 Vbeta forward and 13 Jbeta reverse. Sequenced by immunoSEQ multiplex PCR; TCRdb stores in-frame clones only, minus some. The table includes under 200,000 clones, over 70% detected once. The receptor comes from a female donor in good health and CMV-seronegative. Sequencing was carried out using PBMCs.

The CDR3, as DNA: TGTGCCAGCAGTCCTCAACTAGCGGGAGAAGAGACCCAGTACTTC. As protein: CASSPQLAGEETQYF. The chain has TRBV28 and TRBJ2-5; 11 bases map to TRBD2. Germline V CDR1 and CDR2: MDHEN, SYDVKM. This CDR3 contains 15 residues. With 5 bases clipped from V and 3 bases from J, the junction kept 5 bases outside the gene matches.